The 18 T cell receptor beta chains presented below share a single source sample, sequenced in a study of regulatory T cells in long-lasting Graves disease. iRepertoire HTBI primers and Arm-PCR of CDR3 regions built TCR beta libraries. TCRdb reprocessed the multiplex PCR reads via MiXCR and lists one record per CDR3 protein. The sample records around 250,000 distinct CDR3 sequences, around 18% being singletons. The time point here: newly diagnosed GD, antithyroid drugs for less than 3 months. PBMC-derived RNA was used for the TCR library. These data are also associated with another study on T cells in Graves' hyperthyroidism and ophthalmopathy.

The sequences come from peripheral blood mononuclear cells (PBMCs), collected at new diagnosis, from a patient treated with antithyroid drugs. These receptor sequences come from a woman aged 25 to 45 with Graves disease.

Many counts were recorded for this clonotype. This rearrangement joins TRBV6-5 to TRBJ2-7, with a weak D call TRBD2 (6 bases). Trimming shortened V by 4 bases and J by 3 bases, and 16 bases separated the two germline ends. CDR3 length: 15 residues. The germline V gene encodes CDR1 MNHEY and CDR2 SVGAGI. In DNA, the CDR3 is TGTGCCAGCAGTTGGGGGGTGAAGTCTGGCTACGAGCAGTACTTC. Translation gives CASSWGVKSGYEQYF.

The rearrangement joins TRBV7-9 to TRBJ2-7; D gene unclear. From germline, CDR1 is SEHNR and CDR2 FQNEAQ (reference sequence). V was cut by 3 bases and J by 0 bases, with 6 bases left in between. The CDR3 covers 13 residues. The CDR3, as DNA: TGTGCCAGCAGCTTGGTGAACTCCTACGAGCAGTACTTC. Its translation: CASSLVNSYEQYF.

This clonotype was seen at least ten times. The V gene is TRBV12-3 or TRBV12-4, the J gene TRBJ2-5, with unresolved D. The CDR3 is made up of 13 amino acids. Trimming took 6 bases from V and 1 from J, leaving 9 bases between them. In DNA form, the CDR3 reads TGTGCCAGCAGCTACAGCGCCCAAGAGACCCAGTACTTC. Protein sequence: CASSYSAQETQYF.

Worth noting for this clonotype: Just one base apart from a much larger clone, this may be a read error. CDR3: CASSSNRDNQPQHF. CDR3 bases: TGTGCCAGCAGCTCAAACAGGGACAATCAGCCCCAGCATTTT. The chain carries TRBV5-5 and TRBJ1-5; TRBD1 might be the D (6 bases). Trimming removed 3 bases from V and 3 bases from J, with 10 bases in between. CDR1 and CDR2 (germline): SGHKS, YYEKEE (reference sequence). The CDR3 runs 14 residues.

This chain joins TRBV9 and TRBJ2-1, with 8 bases aligning to TRBD1. V lost 3 bases and J lost 4; bases outside the gene matches: 9. This CDR3 has 16 residues. Germline loops: CDR1 SGDLS, CDR2 YYNGEE. CDR3 sequence (DNA): TGTGCCAGCAGCGCGCCTACAGGGGGATCGTACAATGAGCAGTTCTTC. This codes for CASSAPTGGSYNEQFF.

This clonotype has a single count. A far bigger clonotype differs at one base, so this is likely a read error. The chain carries TRBV7-3 and TRBJ1-2; 8 bases are a match to TRBD1. CDR3 length: 14 residues. Germline V gene lookup returns CDR1 SGHTA and CDR2 FQGTGA. The CDR3 sequence is CVSSEGQGSYGYTF. DNA for the CDR3: TGTGTCAGCAGCGAAGGACAGGGTTCCTATGGCTACACCTTC.

This clonotype appeared many times. The V and J genes are TRBV20-1 and TRBJ2-1; D is unresolved. CDR3 length: 13 amino acids. V dropped 0 bases and J dropped 6 bases, with 9 bases sitting between them. CDR1 DFQATT and CDR2 SNEGSKA come from the germline V gene (reference sequence). The CDR3 sequence: CSARDLGSNEQFF. In DNA, the CDR3 is TGCAGTGCTAGAGATTTGGGCTCCAATGAGCAGTTCTTC.

This clonotype was detected ten times or more. The rearrangement links TRBV3-1 to TRBJ2-7; no clear D. Per germline, CDR1 LGHDT and CDR2 YNNKEL (reference sequence). Trimming took 6 bases from V and 3 from J, leaving 6 bases between them. CDR3 length: 11 amino acids. The CDR3 nucleotides read TGTGCCAGCAGGGGCGACTACGAGCAGTACTTC. Residues: CASRGDYEQYF.

This clonotype showed up many times. The chain joins TRBV12-3 or TRBV12-4 to TRBJ1-5, with D tentatively TRBD1 (5 bases). The CDR3 has 15 amino acids. Deletions cut 5 bases from V and 3 bases from J, with 14 bases between. The CDR3 nucleotides read TGTGCCAGCAGTCCCCGGGACGGATACAATCAGCCCCAGCATTTT. It specifies CASSPRDGYNQPQHF.

This clonotype was seen many times. The chain is built from TRBV6-1 and TRBJ1-1; the match to TRBD1 covers 8 bases. Germline CDR1 MNHNS, CDR2 SASEGT. The CDR3 has 14 residues. J gave up 2 bases and V 7 bases, and 6 bases lay outside the gene matches. CDR3 sequence (DNA): TGTGCCAGCACCGAGGGGACAGGAAACACTGAAGCTTTCTTT. Residues: CASTEGTGNTEAFF.

V and J are TRBV11-1 and TRBJ1-1, with D perhaps TRBD1 (5 bases). The CDR3 totals 14 residues. In germline, CDR1 is SGHAT, CDR2 FQDESV (reference sequence). With 3 bases removed from V and 4 bases from J, the gap between germline ends came to 12 bases. Here the CDR3 reads CASSFGDLGTEAFF. The CDR3 bases are TGTGCCAGCAGCTTCGGGGACTTGGGCACTGAAGCTTTCTTT. Variable domain in full (rest from reference TRBV11-1 and TRBJ1-1): EAEVAQSPRYKITEKSQAVAFWCDPISGHATLYWYRQILGQGPELLVQFQDESVVDDSQLPKDRFSAERLKGVDSTLKIQPAELGDSAMYLCASSFGDLGTEAFFGQGTRLTVV.

This clonotype has a count of ten or more. J is TRBJ2-3 and V is TRBV24-1, with 8 nucleotides matching TRBD2. The CDR3 is 16 residues long. Germline V gene sequence: CDR1 KGHDR, CDR2 SFDVKD. V shed 2 bases, J shed 1 base, and the junction held 4 bases outside the gene matches. This CDR3 is CATSDWGLGGTDTQYF. CDR3 nucleotides: TGTGCCACCAGTGATTGGGGACTAGGAGGCACAGATACGCAGTATTTT.

The V and J genes are TRBV7-9 and TRBJ1-2, with 9 bases lining up with TRBD1. CDR3 length: 18 residues. CDR1 is SEHNR and CDR2 is FQNEAQ in the germline V gene (reference sequence). Trimming cost V 5 bases and J 13 bases; bases outside gene matches: 26. The CDR3 sequence is CASSARRRDRAGGNEPTF. In DNA, the CDR3 is TGTGCCAGCAGCGCGAGGCGTCGGGACAGGGCGGGGGGAAATGAACCCACCTTC.

This clonotype has at least ten counts. This rearrangement joins TRBV6-4 to TRBJ2-2; D call uncertain. This CDR3 is built from 13 residues. V lost 2 bases and J lost 0, with 1 base in between. Germline V CDR1 and CDR2: MRHNA, SNTAGT. The chain's CDR3 is CASSDTNTGELFF. In nucleotides, the CDR3 is TGTGCCAGCAGTGACACGAACACCGGGGAGCTGTTTTTT.

The sample holds many counts of this clonotype. This chain uses TRBV18 with TRBJ2-1; D remains ambiguous. This CDR3 comprises 15 residues. The V gene lost 2 bases and the J gene lost 0 bases, with 8 bases spanning the gap. Germline CDR1 is KGHSH and CDR2 is LQKENI. The CDR3 DNA is TGTGCCAGCTCACCAGAGGCTATCTCCTACAATGAGCAGTTCTTC. Encoded protein: CASSPEAISYNEQFF.

This clonotype occurred a few times. The chain carries TRBV6-4 and TRBJ2-2; D is undetermined. CDR1 is MRHNA, CDR2 SNTAGT, per germline. This CDR3 spans 14 amino acids. Trimming pared 6 bases from V and 5 bases from J, leaving 13 bases between. The CDR3 loop is CASSPPRSTGELFF. CDR3 DNA sequence: TGTGCCAGCAGCCCCCCACGGTCTACCGGGGAGCTGTTTTTT.

This clonotype was counted ten times or more. The chain carries TRBV27 and TRBJ2-4; 7 positions agree with TRBD1. V trimming: 6 bases; J trimming: 8 bases; junction bases outside the gene matches: 7. Germline V gene data show CDR1 as MNHEY and CDR2 as SMNVEV (reference sequence). CDR3 length: 13 residues. The CDR3 sequence: CASSPGQRDIQYF. The DNA for the CDR3 is TGTGCCAGCAGCCCGGGACAGAGGGACATTCAGTACTTC.

The sample holds many counts of this clonotype. This chain links TRBV5-1 with TRBJ1-1; 7 bases map to TRBD1. Germline V gene sequence: CDR1 SGHRS, CDR2 YFSETQ. V dropped 4 bases and J dropped 6; count of bases not matched to a gene: 12. This CDR3 is built from 15 residues. The CDR3 DNA reads TGCGCCAGCAGCACCGCGACAGGGCCTAGTGCTGAAGCTTTCTTT. Protein product: CASSTATGPSAEAFF.